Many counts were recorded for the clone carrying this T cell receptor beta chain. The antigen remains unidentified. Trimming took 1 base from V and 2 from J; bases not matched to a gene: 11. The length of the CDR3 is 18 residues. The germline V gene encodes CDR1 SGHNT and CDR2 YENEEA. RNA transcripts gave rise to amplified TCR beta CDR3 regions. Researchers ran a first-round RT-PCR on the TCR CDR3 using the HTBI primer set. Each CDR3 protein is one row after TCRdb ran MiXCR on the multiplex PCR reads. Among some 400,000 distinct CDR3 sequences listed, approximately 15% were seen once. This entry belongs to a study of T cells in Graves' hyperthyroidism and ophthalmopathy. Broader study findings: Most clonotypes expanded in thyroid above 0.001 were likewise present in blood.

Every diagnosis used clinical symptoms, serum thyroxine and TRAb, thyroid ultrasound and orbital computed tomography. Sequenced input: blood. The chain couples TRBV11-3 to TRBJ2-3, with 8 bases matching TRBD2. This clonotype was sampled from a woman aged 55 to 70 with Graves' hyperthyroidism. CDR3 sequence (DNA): TGTGCCAGCAGCTTAGGACCTATAGCGGGGACGAACACAGATACGCAGTATTTT. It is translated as CASSLGPIAGTNTDTQYF.